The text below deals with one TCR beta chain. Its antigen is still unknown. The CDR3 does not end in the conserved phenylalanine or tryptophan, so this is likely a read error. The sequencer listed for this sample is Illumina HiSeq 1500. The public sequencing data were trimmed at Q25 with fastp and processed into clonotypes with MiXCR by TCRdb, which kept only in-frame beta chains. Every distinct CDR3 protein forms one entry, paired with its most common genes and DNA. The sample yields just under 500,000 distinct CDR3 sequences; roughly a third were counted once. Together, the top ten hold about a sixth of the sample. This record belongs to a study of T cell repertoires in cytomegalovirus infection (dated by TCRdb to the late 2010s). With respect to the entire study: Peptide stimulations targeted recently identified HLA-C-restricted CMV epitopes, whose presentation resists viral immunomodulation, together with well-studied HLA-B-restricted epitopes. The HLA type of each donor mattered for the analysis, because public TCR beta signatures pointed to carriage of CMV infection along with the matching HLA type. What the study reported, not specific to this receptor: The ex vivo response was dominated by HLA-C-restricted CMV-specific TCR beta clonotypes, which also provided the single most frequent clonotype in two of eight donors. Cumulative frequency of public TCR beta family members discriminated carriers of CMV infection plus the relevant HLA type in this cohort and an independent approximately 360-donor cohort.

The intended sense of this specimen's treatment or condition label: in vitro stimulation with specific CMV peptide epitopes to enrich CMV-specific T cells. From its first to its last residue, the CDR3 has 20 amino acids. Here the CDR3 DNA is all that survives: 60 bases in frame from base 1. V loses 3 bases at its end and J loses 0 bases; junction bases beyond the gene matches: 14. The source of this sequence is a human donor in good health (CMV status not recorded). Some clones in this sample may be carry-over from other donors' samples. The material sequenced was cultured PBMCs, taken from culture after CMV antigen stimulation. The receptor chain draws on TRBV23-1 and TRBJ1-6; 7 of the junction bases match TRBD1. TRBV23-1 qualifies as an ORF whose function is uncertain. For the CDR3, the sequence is CASSQGTAPPPPSYNSPLHV. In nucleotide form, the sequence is TGCGCCAGCAGTCAGGGGACAGCTCCGCCGCCACCCTCCTATAATTCACCCCTCCACGTT.